Following are 7 T cell receptor beta chains from one sample sequenced in a study of blood T cell repertoires in COVID-19. Generated by immunoSEQ multiplex PCR, the TCRdb table keeps only in-frame clones and is missing some. The data contain about 170,000 clones, 70% to 90% of them singletons. Sequenced input: peripheral blood. The receptors come from an elderly man with COVID-19, enrolled during active disease.

This chain joins TRBV12-5 and TRBJ2-7; possible D gene TRBD1, 5 bases. This CDR3 contains 13 residues. The V end lost 7 bases, the J end lost 2 bases, and 12 bases lay between the germline ends. Germline-derived CDR1 and CDR2 are LGHNT and FRNRAP. CDR3 protein: CASARQSTYEQYF. The CDR3 DNA reads TGTGCTAGTGCCAGACAGAGCACCTACGAGCAGTACTTC.

This chain links TRBV10-3 with TRBJ2-2; D uncertain. Germline V gives CDR1 ENHRY, CDR2 SYGVKD. Trimming left V 3 bases short and J 3 bases short, with 5 bases between. CDR3 length: 13 amino acids. The CDR3 nucleotides are TGTGCCATCAGTGACACTTACACCGGGGAGCTGTTTTTT. This sequence encodes CAISDTYTGELFF.

This clone was found a few times. V gene TRBV7-9 combines with J gene TRBJ1-4; the D gene is possibly TRBD1 (6 bases). Trimming removed 3 bases at V and 8 bases at J, with 16 bases between. The CDR3 is 15 amino acids. CDR1 and CDR2 from the germline V gene are SEHNR and FQNEAQ (reference sequence). The CDR3: CASSLTGLRGEKLFF. The CDR3 nucleotides are TGTGCCAGCAGCTTGACAGGTCTAAGAGGCGAAAAACTGTTTTTT.

This clone was seen more than once but under ten times. This chain connects TRBV11-3 to TRBJ1-2, with 9 bases identical to TRBD1. Germline CDR1 is SGHNT and CDR2 is YENEEA. The CDR3 runs 14 residues. Trimming removed 3 bases from V and 7 bases from J; junction bases left unmatched: 6. The chain's CDR3 is CASSLFGQGSGYTF. The CDR3 DNA reads TGTGCCAGCAGCTTGTTCGGACAGGGGTCTGGCTACACCTTC.

This chain's CDR3 is CAISDRGSSYNEQFF. CDR3 DNA sequence: TGTGCCATCAGTGACCGGGGGAGCTCCTACAATGAGCAGTTCTTC. J is TRBJ2-1 and V is TRBV10-3; TRBD2 might be the D (6 bases). Deletions cut 3 bases from V and 0 bases from J, with 9 bases between. Looked up from germline, CDR1 is ENHRY and CDR2 is SYGVKD. CDR3 length: 15 residues.

This chain connects TRBV7-8 to TRBJ1-2, with a weak D call TRBD1 (5 bases). Germline CDR1 SGHVS, CDR2 FQNEAQ. The CDR3 spans 13 residues. V dropped 2 bases and J dropped 6 bases, with 10 bases sitting between them. The CDR3 loop reads CASSLRRADGYTF. The CDR3 DNA is TGTGCCAGCAGCTTACGCAGGGCCGATGGCTACACCTTC.

V is TRBV19 and J is TRBJ1-2, with D hard to call. The CDR3 totals 12 residues. The germline CDR1 and CDR2 sequences are LNHDA and SQIVND (reference sequence). V lost 3 bases and J 8 bases, leaving 10 bases between the germline ends. The CDR3 DNA reads TGTGCCAGTAGTATCGAAGGAGGAGGCTACACCTTC. Protein: CASSIEGGGYTF.